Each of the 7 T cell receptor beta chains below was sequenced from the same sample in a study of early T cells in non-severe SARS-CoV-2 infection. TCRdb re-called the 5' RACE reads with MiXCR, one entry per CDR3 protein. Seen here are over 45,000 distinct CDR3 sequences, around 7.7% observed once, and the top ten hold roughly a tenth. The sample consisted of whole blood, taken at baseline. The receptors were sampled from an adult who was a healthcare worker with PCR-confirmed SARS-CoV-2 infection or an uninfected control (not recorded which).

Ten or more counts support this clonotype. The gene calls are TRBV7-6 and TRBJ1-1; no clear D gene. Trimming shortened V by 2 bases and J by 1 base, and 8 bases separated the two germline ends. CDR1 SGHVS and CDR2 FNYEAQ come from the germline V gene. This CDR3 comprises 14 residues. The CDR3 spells CASSLSNGNTEAFF. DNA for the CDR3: TGTGCCAGCAGCTTATCCAATGGGAACACTGAAGCTTTCTTT.

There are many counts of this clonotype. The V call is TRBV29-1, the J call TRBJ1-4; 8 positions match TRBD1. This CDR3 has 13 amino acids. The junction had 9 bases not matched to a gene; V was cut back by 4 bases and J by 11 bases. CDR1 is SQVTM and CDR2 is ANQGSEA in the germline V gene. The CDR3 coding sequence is TGCAGCGTTGGGACCGGGACAGGCTCCAAACTGTTTTTT. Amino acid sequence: CSVGTGTGSKLFF. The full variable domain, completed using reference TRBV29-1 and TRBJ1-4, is SAVISQKPSRDICQRGTSLTIQCQVDSQVTMMFWYRQQPGQSLTLIATANQGSEATYESGFVIDKFPISRPNLTFSTLTVSNMSPEDSSIYLCSVGTGTGSKLFFGSGTQLSVL.

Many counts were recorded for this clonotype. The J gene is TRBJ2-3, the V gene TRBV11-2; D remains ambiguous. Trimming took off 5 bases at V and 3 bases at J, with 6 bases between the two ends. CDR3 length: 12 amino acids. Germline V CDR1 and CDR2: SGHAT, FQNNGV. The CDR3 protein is CASSLRTDTQYF. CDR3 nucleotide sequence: TGTGCCAGCAGCCTCCGTACAGATACGCAGTATTTT.

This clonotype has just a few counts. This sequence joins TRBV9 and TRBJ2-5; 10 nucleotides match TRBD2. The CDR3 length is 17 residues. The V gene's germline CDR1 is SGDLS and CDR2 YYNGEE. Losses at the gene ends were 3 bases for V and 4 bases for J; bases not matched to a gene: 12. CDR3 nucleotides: TGTGCCAGCAGCGCCCAGGCGAGCGGGAGGGCCGGAGAGACCCAGTACTTC. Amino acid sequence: CASSAQASGRAGETQYF.

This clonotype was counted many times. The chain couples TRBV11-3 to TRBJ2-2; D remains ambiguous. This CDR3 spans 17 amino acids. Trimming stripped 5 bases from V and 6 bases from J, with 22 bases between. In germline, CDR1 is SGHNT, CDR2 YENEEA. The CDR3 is CASSPLLSSEAAGELFF. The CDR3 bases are TGTGCCAGCAGCCCACTTCTTTCGTCCGAAGCCGCCGGGGAGCTGTTTTTT.

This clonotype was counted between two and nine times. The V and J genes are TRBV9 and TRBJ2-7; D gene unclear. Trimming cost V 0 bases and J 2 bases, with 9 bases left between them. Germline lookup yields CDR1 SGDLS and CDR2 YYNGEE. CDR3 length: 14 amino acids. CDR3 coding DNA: TGTGCCAGCAGCGTAGATGGAAGACCCTACGAGCAGTACTTC. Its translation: CASSVDGRPYEQYF.

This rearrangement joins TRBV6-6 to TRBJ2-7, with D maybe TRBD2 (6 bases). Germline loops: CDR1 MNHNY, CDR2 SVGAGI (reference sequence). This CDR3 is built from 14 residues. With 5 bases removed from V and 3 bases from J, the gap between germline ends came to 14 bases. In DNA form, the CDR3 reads TGTGCCAGCAGTCCGGGACTTGGGGACTACGAGCAGTACTTC. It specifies CASSPGLGDYEQYF.